This paragraph reports one T cell receptor beta chain. The data are from a study of control samples from healthy donors and cancer patients. With 5 bases removed from V and 6 bases from J, the gap between germline ends came to 5 bases. Germline assignment: CDR1 SGHVS and CDR2 FQNEAQ. The CDR3 length is 11 residues. TCRdb's table, derived via immunoSEQ multiplex PCR, lists solely in-frame clones and lacks some. The sample has 200,000 to 250,000 clones, roughly 94% seen once. The sample was blood. The chain couples TRBV7-8 to TRBJ2-1; D is undetermined. The receptor was derived from a man aged 50-60 years in good health. The CDR3 protein is CASSLGNEQFF. In DNA form, the CDR3 reads TGTGCCAGCAGCCTCGGCAATGAGCAGTTCTTC. The variable domain in full, with the rest retrieved from reference TRBV7-8 and TRBJ2-1, is GAGVSQSPRYKVAKRGQDVALRCDPISGHVSLFWYQQALGQGPEFLTYFQNEAQLDKSGLPSDRFFAERPEGSVSTLKIQRTQQEDSAVYLCASSLGNEQFFGPGTRLTVL.